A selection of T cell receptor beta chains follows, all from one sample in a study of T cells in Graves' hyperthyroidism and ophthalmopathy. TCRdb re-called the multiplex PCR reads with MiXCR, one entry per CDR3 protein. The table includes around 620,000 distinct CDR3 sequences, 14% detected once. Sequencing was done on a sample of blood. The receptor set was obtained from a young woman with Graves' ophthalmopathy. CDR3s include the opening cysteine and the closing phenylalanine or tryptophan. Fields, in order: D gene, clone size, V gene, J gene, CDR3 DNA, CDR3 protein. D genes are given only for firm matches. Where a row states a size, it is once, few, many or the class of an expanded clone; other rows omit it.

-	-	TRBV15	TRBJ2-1	TGTGCCACCAGCAGAGATCGACGGGGGAGTTTTGAGCAGTTCTTC	CATSRDRRGSFEQFF
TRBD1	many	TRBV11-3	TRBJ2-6	TGTGCCAGCAGCCCGCACAGGGGAACCAACGTCCTGACTTTC	CASSPHRGTNVLTF
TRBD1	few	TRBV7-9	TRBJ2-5	TGTGCCAGCAGCTTCAACGACAGGGACCAAGAGACCCAGTACTTC	CASSFNDRDQETQYF
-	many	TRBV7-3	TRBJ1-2	TGTGCCAGCAGCTTAAGGGTTCCGTTAGCTAACTATGGCTACACCTTC	CASSLRVPLANYGYTF
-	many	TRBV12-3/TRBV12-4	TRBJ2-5	TGTGCCAGCAGTCCGTCACCCGGGGAGACCCAGTACTTC	CASSPSPGETQYF
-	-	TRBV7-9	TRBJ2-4	TGTGCCAGCAGCTTAGCGGGTAATCATATAGCCAAAAACATTCAGTACTTC	CASSLAGNHIAKNIQYF
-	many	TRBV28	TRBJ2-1	TGTGCCAGCAGTTTTTGGGACAAGTACAATGAGCAGTTCTTC	CASSFWDKYNEQFF
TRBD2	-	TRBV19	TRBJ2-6	TGTGCCAGTAGTCGACTAGCGGGAGAGTCTGGGGCCAACGTCCTGACTTTC	CASSRLAGESGANVLTF
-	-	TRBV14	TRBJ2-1	TGTGCCAGCAGCCCCGACTTATTTGAGCAGTTCTTC	CASSPDLFEQFF
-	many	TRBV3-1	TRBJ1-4	TGTGCCAGCAGCCAAGATCTATGGCAGGGTAGCGAAAAACTGTTTTTT	CASSQDLWQGSEKLFF
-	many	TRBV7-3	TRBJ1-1	TGTGCCAGCAGCTTAACCGCCTTACAGGGGAACACTGAAGCTTTCTTT	CASSLTALQGNTEAFF
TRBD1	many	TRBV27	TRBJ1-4	TGTGCCAGCAGTTACAGGGGGCAGGGTGAAAAACTGTTTTTT	CASSYRGQGEKLFF
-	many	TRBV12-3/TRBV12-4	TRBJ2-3	TGTGCCAGCACCCTGCTTGGCACAGATACGCAGTATTTT	CASTLLGTDTQYF
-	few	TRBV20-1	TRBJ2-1	TGCAGTGCTAGCCAGGAGAACTCCTACAATGAGCAGTTCTTC	CSASQENSYNEQFF
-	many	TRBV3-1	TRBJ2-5	TGTGCCAGCAGCCAAGATCCGGGGGGACAGGTGGGGCAAGAGACCCAGTACTTC	CASSQDPGGQVGQETQYF
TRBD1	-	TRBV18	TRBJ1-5	TGTGCCAGCTCACCACAAGGGACAGGCAATAATCAGCCCCAGCATTTT	CASSPQGTGNNQPQHF
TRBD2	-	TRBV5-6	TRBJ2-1	TGTGCCAACAGCTTCGGCGGGAGATCCTACAATGAGCAGTTCTTC	CANSFGGRSYNEQFF
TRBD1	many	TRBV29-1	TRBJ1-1	TGCAGCGTTGAGGGACAGGGGAACACTGAAGCTTTCTTT	CSVEGQGNTEAFF
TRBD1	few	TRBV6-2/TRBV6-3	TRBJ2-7	TGTGCCAGCAGCGAGCTCCCCCCGGACAGGAACTACGAGCAGTACTTC	CASSELPPDRNYEQYF
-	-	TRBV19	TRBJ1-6	TGTGCCAGTAGTCGGACCTTAACAGGGTCGGGGAATTCACCCCTCCACTTT	CASSRTLTGSGNSPLHF
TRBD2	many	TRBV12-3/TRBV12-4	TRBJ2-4	TGTGCCAGCAGTTTAGCGGTCCGGGGACTAGCGGGAGTAGAAGCCAAAAACATTCAGTACTTC	CASSLAVRGLAGVEAKNIQYF
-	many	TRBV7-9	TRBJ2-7	TGTGCCAGCAGCGGTACGGTGACAGGAGCCTACGAGCAGTACTTC	CASSGTVTGAYEQYF
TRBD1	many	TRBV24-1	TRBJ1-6	TGTGCCACCAGAGGACAGGCTGATAATTCACCCCTCCACTTT	CATRGQADNSPLHF
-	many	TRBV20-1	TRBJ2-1	TGCAGTGCTAGAGACTTGGGCTCCTACAATGAGCAGTTCTTC	CSARDLGSYNEQFF
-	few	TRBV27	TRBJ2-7	TGTGCCAGCAGTCCGTACGTGGGGTACTTC	CASSPYVGYF
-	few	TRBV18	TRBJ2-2	TGTGCCAGCTCACCGGCCAGCTCCGGGGAGCTGTTTTTT	CASSPASSGELFF
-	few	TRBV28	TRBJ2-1	TGTGCCAGCAGTTTTTGGCGGGCAAGTGACCGGGCCAACAATGAGCAGTTCTTC	CASSFWRASDRANNEQFF
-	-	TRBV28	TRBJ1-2	TGTGCCAGCAGTTTATTATCCAAGGGTGATAACTATGGCTACACCTTC	CASSLLSKGDNYGYTF
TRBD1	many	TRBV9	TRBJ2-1	TGTGCCAGCAGCGTAGGGACAGGGGGGTACAATGAGCAGTTCTTC	CASSVGTGGYNEQFF
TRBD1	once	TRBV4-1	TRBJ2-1	TGCGCCAGCAGCCAAGGCACCGGGACAGCTTTCTACAATGAGCAGTTCTTC	CASSQGTGTAFYNEQFF
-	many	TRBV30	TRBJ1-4	TGTGCCTGGAGTGTCCCCACAACTAATGAAAAACTGTTTTTT	CAWSVPTTNEKLFF
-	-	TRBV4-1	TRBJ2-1	TGCGCCAGCAGCCGTCCCGGGGTTGCTGAGCAGTTCTTC	CASSRPGVAEQFF
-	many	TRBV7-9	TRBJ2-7	TGTGCCAGCAGCTTAGCGTTGCGGGACGGCGACGAGCAGTACTTC	CASSLALRDGDEQYF
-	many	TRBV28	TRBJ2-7	TGTGCCAGCAGATCCCTGGACCGACTCATCTACGAGCAGTACTTC	CASRSLDRLIYEQYF
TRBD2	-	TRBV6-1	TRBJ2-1	TGTGCCAGCAGTATAGCGGGACCCGGACGGGGCGAGCAGTTCTTC	CASSIAGPGRGEQFF
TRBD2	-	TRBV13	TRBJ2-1	TGTGCCAGCAGCTTAGGCCTATTCGGGACTAGCGGGATGAATGAGCAGTTCTTC	CASSLGLFGTSGMNEQFF
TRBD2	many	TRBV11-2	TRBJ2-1	TGTGCCAGCAGCTTAGATGGGGCTAGCGGATACAATGAGCAGTTCTTC	CASSLDGASGYNEQFF
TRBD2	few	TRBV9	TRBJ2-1	TGTGCCAGCAGCGTAGGGCTAGCGGGAGGACTGGGGTACAATGAGCAGTTCTTC	CASSVGLAGGLGYNEQFF
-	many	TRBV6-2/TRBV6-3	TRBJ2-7	TGTGCCAGCAGTTCCCAGGGTGCCTACGAGCAGTACTTC	CASSSQGAYEQYF
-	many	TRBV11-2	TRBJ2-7	TGTGCCAGCAGCTTAGATCACGACAGTACCTACGAGCAGTACTTC	CASSLDHDSTYEQYF
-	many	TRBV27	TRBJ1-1	TGTGCCAGCAGTTTATACGGGGGAACAAGGACTGAAGCTTTCTTT	CASSLYGGTRTEAFF
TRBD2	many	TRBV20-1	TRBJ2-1	TGCAGTGCTAGGGTAGCGGGAGCAAACTTAAATGAGCAGTTCTTC	CSARVAGANLNEQFF
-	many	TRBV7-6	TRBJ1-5	TGTGCCAGCAGCCAAGCCGGTAACGGGGGTCAGCCCCAGCATTTT	CASSQAGNGGQPQHF
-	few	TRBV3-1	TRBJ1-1	TGTGCCAGCAGCTCGGGGTTTGGGGGGCCGAACACTGAAGCTTTCTTT	CASSSGFGGPNTEAFF
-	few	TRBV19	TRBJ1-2	TGTGCCAGTAGTATTTACGACTTAAACTATGGCTACACCTTC	CASSIYDLNYGYTF